These 9 T cell receptor beta chains originate from one sample sequenced in a study of T cell responses to AZD1222 COVID-19 vaccine. Using immunoSEQ multiplex PCR, the repertoire was profiled, and TCRdb retains in-frame clones only, with some absent. The sample lists 90,000 to 95,000 clones, approximately 91% occurring once. The sequencing used peripheral blood, collected on day 0 of AZD1222 vaccination. The source is an adult in good health.

The J gene is TRBJ2-3, the V gene TRBV4-3; 9 bases are a match to TRBD2. This CDR3 region has 17 residues. Germline V gives CDR1 LGHNA, CDR2 YSLEER. Trimming at V came to 2 bases and at J to 4 bases, leaving 10 bases not matched to a gene. The CDR3 sequence: CASSQTSGTSRPDTQYF. The CDR3 DNA follows: TGCGCCAGCAGCCAAACCTCCGGGACTAGCCGCCCAGATACGCAGTATTTT.

The sample holds a few counts of this clone. The chain is built from TRBV24-1 and TRBJ2-3; D gene unclear. V shed 2 bases and J shed 4 bases, with 15 bases lying between them. The CDR3 covers 16 residues. Germline V gives CDR1 KGHDR, CDR2 SFDVKD. This CDR3 is CATSDSKETAADTQYF. CDR3 sequence (DNA): TGTGCCACCAGTGATTCTAAGGAAACTGCCGCAGATACGCAGTATTTT.

This rearrangement joins TRBV19 to TRBJ1-5; the D gene is possibly TRBD1 (6 bases). Trimming left V 1 base short and J 5 bases short, with 15 bases between. Per the germline V gene, CDR1 is LNHDA and CDR2 is SQIVND (reference sequence). The CDR3 loop spans 16 amino acids. CDR3 DNA sequence: TGTGCCAGTAGTATAGCCAGGGGCTCCTACGATCAGCCCCAGCATTTT. It yields the protein CASSIARGSYDQPQHF.

The CDR3 protein is CASSRMTVGTGDTQYF. Here the CDR3 DNA reads TGCGCCAGCAGCCGCATGACGGTGGGGACAGGGGATACGCAGTATTTT. The chain is built from TRBV4-3 and TRBJ2-3; 9 nucleotides align to TRBD1. Per germline, CDR1 LGHNA and CDR2 YSLEER. V was pared by 4 bases and J by 6 bases, with 11 bases of the junction left unmatched. This CDR3 region has 16 residues.

This chain links TRBV5-1 with TRBJ1-1; 8 nucleotides agree with TRBD1. Unmatched junction bases numbered 9, after V lost 2 bases and J lost 3 bases. The CDR3 is 16 residues long. Germline lookup yields CDR1 SGHRS and CDR2 YFSETQ. CDR3 in amino acids: CASSLRQGAQDTEAFF. DNA for the CDR3: TGCGCCAGCAGCTTACGCCAGGGGGCGCAGGACACTGAAGCTTTCTTT. Full variable domain (remainder filled in from reference TRBV5-1 and TRBJ1-1): KAGVTQTPRYLIKTRGQQVTLSCSPISGHRSVSWYQQTPGQGLQFLFEYFSETQRNKGNFPGRFSGRQFSNSRSEMNVSTLELGDSALYLCASSLRQGAQDTEAFFGQGTRLTVV.

The CDR3 spells CASSLRLSYNSPLHF. CDR3 in DNA: TGTGCCAGCAGTTTACGGCTTTCCTATAATTCACCCCTCCACTTT. The chain couples TRBV27 to TRBJ1-6; D is unresolved. The ends were cut back, 2 bases at V and 1 base at J, with 6 bases in the middle. Germline V gene data show CDR1 as MNHEY and CDR2 as SMNVEV (reference sequence). The CDR3 sequence is 15 residues long.

The rearrangement joins TRBV19 to TRBJ1-3; no definite D call. This CDR3 is 15 amino acids long. The germline V and J ends were trimmed by 5 bases and 0 bases, with 11 bases remaining between them. CDR1 and CDR2 from the germline V gene are LNHDA and SQIVND (reference sequence). The CDR3 coding sequence is TGTGCCAGTAGTGGCTACGTTAACTCTGGAAACACCATATATTTT. It specifies CASSGYVNSGNTIYF.

A single count supports this clone. The chain recombines TRBV3-1 (or the pseudogene TRBV3-2) with TRBJ1-1, with D maybe TRBD1 (6 bases). Trimming took off 4 bases at V and 2 bases at J, with 8 bases between the two ends. From germline, CDR1 is LGHDT and CDR2 YNNKEL (reference sequence). CDR3 length: 13 amino acids. The CDR3 reads CASSRGGNTEAFF. In nucleotides, the CDR3 is TGTGCCAGCAGCCGTGGGGGCAACACTGAAGCTTTCTTT.

This chain connects TRBV6-2 or TRBV6-3 to TRBJ2-7, with 12 positions matching TRBD1. This CDR3 comprises 15 residues. V trimming: 6 bases; J trimming: 5 bases; junction bases outside the gene matches: 8. CDR1 and CDR2 from the germline V gene are MNHEY and SVGEGT. The CDR3 sequence: CASSPTGTGGHEQYF. The DNA for the CDR3 is TGTGCCAGCAGCCCCACCGGGACAGGGGGCCACGAGCAGTACTTC.